This TCR beta chain was profiled in a study of T-cell memory formation after mild COVID-19. About the study: The TCR clusters were mostly specific to one donor. Whole-study results and caveats: Later expanders leaned CD4+, whereas day 15 to 85 contracting clones were balanced CD4/CD8. Detection of some responders pre-infection suggested pre-existing cross-reactive memory T cells participated. The study found contracting CD4+ clones mainly in CM and EM and contracting CD8+ clones in EMRA.

V lost 0 bases and J lost 5; bases outside the gene matches: 12. CDR1 is MNHEY, CDR2 SVGAGI, per germline. There are 18 residues in the CDR3. TCRdb used MiXCR to reprocess the 5' RACE reads, holding one entry per CDR3 protein. The profile shows 150,000 or so distinct CDR3 sequences, 13% to 15% of them singletons. As concerns this clonotype: What it binds is not known.

What was sequenced was PBMCs or a T cell subset sorted from them (not recorded which). This rearrangement joins TRBV6-5 to TRBJ2-2, with TRBD1 matching 7 bases. The clonotype originates from an adult woman who had mild COVID-19 (a few samples of this study predate the infection). Cell type and time point are not known. Here the CDR3 reads CASSYSIVQGYSTGELFF. The CDR3 DNA is TGTGCCAGCAGTTACTCGATTGTACAGGGGTACAGTACCGGGGAGCTGTTTTTT.